Below, 21 T cell receptor beta chains from the same sample are listed, as sequenced in a study of T cells after posttransplantation cyclophosphamide. The table came from immunoSEQ multiplex PCR; TCRdb's copy has only in-frame clones and leaves some out. The sample shows around 3,500 clones, approximately 83% of them seen only once. Sequenced sample: CD8+ T cells sorted from bone marrow. The receptors shown here come from a woman aged 55-69 years in good health, CMV-negative, and a related stem cell transplant donor.

In its sample, this clone was seen once. This chain connects TRBV6-1 to TRBJ2-4; a weak D match, TRBD1 (6 bases). The CDR3 sequence is 13 residues long. V was pared by 8 bases and J by 7 bases, with 15 bases between. Germline V CDR1 and CDR2: MNHNS, SASEGT. The CDR3 region is CASRRRTGNIQYF. CDR3 nucleotides: TGTGCCAGCCGAAGACGAACAGGGAACATTCAGTACTTC.

The chain combines TRBV7-8 with TRBJ2-1; TRBD1 matches at 10 bases. V lost 5 bases, J lost 8 bases, and 9 bases stayed unmatched. The germline V gene has CDR1 SGHVS and CDR2 FQNEAQ. The CDR3 is 15 amino acids. CDR3 residues: CASSPGTGAFHEQFF. The CDR3 nucleotides are TGTGCCAGCAGCCCCGGGACAGGGGCTTTCCATGAGCAGTTCTTC.

This chain joins TRBV28 and TRBJ1-3; 7 nucleotides match TRBD1. Unmatched junction bases numbered 11, after V lost 5 bases and J lost 10 bases. The CDR3 sequence is 14 residues long. CDR1 MDHEN and CDR2 SYDVKM come from the germline V gene. The CDR3 region has the DNA TGTGCCAGCAGTCCGTCGGACAGGCCCGGTACCATATATTTT. It codes for CASSPSDRPGTIYF.

This clone occurred a few times. J is TRBJ2-7 and V is TRBV7-6; 9 bases line up with TRBD1. The V gene end was trimmed by 5 bases and the J gene end by 5 bases; junction bases not matched to a gene: 7. This CDR3 region has 14 residues. In germline, CDR1 is SGHVS, CDR2 FNYEAQ. The CDR3 reads CASSIGTGMHEQYF. DNA for the CDR3: TGTGCCAGCAGCATCGGGACAGGGATGCACGAGCAGTACTTC.

The rearrangement uses TRBV19 and TRBJ2-3; TRBD1 agrees at 8 bases. The CDR3 contains 14 residues. Germline values: CDR1 LNHDA, CDR2 SQIVND (reference sequence). V shed 5 bases, J shed 2 bases, and the junction held 3 bases outside the gene matches. The CDR3 spells CASSPDRATDTQYF. The CDR3 bases are TGTGCCAGTAGTCCGGACAGGGCCACAGATACGCAGTATTTT.

In this sample, this clone is hyperexpanded. The chain is built from TRBV7-9 and TRBJ1-5; no firm D call. V shed 5 bases and J shed 7 bases, with 18 bases lying between them. CDR1 SEHNR and CDR2 FQNEAQ come from the germline V gene (reference sequence). CDR3 length: 15 residues. CDR3 nucleotides: TGTGCCAGCAGCCCCACCACGGCAGGTTCACAGCCCCAGCATTTT. It is translated as CASSPTTAGSQPQHF.

The genes are TRBV7-9 and TRBJ1-1; no clear D. Trimming shortened V by 5 bases and J by 10 bases, and 20 bases separated the two germline ends. Per the germline V gene, CDR1 is SEHNR and CDR2 is FQNEAQ (reference sequence). This CDR3 region has 14 residues. The chain's CDR3 is CASSAPAAPPLAFF. The DNA of the CDR3 is TGTGCCAGCAGCGCCCCAGCGGCCCCACCACTAGCTTTCTTT.

The CDR3 DNA sequence: TGTGCCAGCAGTCCCCTCACCGGGGAGCTGTTTTTT. This gives the protein CASSPLTGELFF. This chain links TRBV27 with TRBJ2-2; D remains ambiguous. With 5 bases removed from V and 4 bases from J, the gap between germline ends came to 5 bases. The germline gives CDR1 MNHEY, CDR2 SMNVEV (reference sequence). The CDR3 has 12 amino acids.

V usage is TRBV9 and J usage is TRBJ2-3; 10 nucleotides match TRBD2. This CDR3 contains 13 residues. Germline values: CDR1 SGDLS, CDR2 YYNGEE. The V segment lost 4 bases and the J segment 13 bases; nucleotides outside the gene matches: 9. CDR3 sequence: CASSPGGAGGKYF. CDR3 DNA sequence: TGTGCCAGCAGCCCGGGGGGAGCGGGAGGGAAGTATTTT.

By sample fraction, this clone is large. This chain connects TRBV19 to TRBJ2-1; possible D gene TRBD2, 6 bases. CDR1 and CDR2 (germline): LNHDA, SQIVND (reference sequence). There are 14 residues in the CDR3. Between the trimmed V and J ends, which lost 8 bases and 5 bases, there was a span of 16 bases. CDR3 in DNA: TGTGCCAGTTTCCCCGGAGGGCCCCACAATGAGCAGTTCTTC. This gives the protein CASFPGGPHNEQFF.

CDR3 sequence: CASSPTDRGGTGELFF. The CDR3 DNA reads TGTGCCAGCAGCCCTACTGATCGAGGTGGCACCGGGGAGCTGTTTTTT. The chain has TRBV5-4 and TRBJ2-2; no clear D. The CDR3 runs to 16 residues. The V end lost 4 bases, the J end lost 4 bases, and 17 bases lay between the germline ends. CDR1 SGHNT and CDR2 YYREEE come from the germline V gene (reference sequence). Drawing the rest from reference TRBV5-4 and TRBJ2-2, the complete variable domain is ETGVTQSPTHLIKTRGQQVTLRCSSQSGHNTVSWYQQALGQGPQFIFQYYREEENGRGNFPPRFSGLQFPNYSSELNVNALELDDSALYLCASSPTDRGGTGELFFGEGSRLTVL.

This chain joins TRBV11-2 and TRBJ2-7, with 12 bases that match TRBD1. Germline V gene lookup returns CDR1 SGHAT and CDR2 FQNNGV. Germline trimming cut 4 bases from V and 7 bases from J; bases unmatched to any gene: 8. There are 15 residues in the CDR3. The DNA of the CDR3 is TGTGCCAGCAGCTCTCGGGACAGGGGGCCGGGAGAGCAGTACGTC. Its translation: CASSSRDRGPGEQYV.

V gene TRBV18 combines with J gene TRBJ2-1; the D gene is possibly TRBD2 (5 bases). Germline CDR1 KGHSH, CDR2 LQKENI. V lost 2 bases, J lost 7 bases, and 9 bases lay in between. This CDR3 comprises 13 residues. CDR3 region: CASSPDGVNEQFF. The CDR3, as DNA: TGTGCCAGCTCACCAGACGGGGTAAATGAGCAGTTCTTC.

This clone was seen once. The V gene is TRBV2, the J gene TRBJ2-7; D is ambiguous. The CDR3 contains 14 residues. The V end was cut by 1 base, the J end by 2 bases, with 9 bases between. The germline gives CDR1 SNHLY, CDR2 FYNNEI. The CDR3 DNA reads as TGTGCCAGCAGTGAAGGTGTCCTAACCTACGAGCAGTACTTC. Protein sequence: CASSEGVLTYEQYF.

The chain uses TRBV7-3 and TRBJ2-7; 10 bases map to TRBD1. This CDR3 is 15 amino acids long. Germline V CDR1 and CDR2: SGHTA, FQGTGA. The trim removed 4 bases at V and 4 bases at J, leaving 7 bases unmatched. This CDR3 reads CASSSGTGEGYEQYV. The DNA of the CDR3 is TGTGCCAGCAGCTCCGGGACAGGGGAAGGTTACGAGCAGTACGTC.

This clone was observed a single time. This sequence joins TRBV28 and TRBJ1-1, with D hard to call. The CDR3 has 15 amino acids. The ends were cut back, 2 bases at V and 3 bases at J, with 13 bases in the middle. In germline, CDR1 is MDHEN, CDR2 SYDVKM. The CDR3 sequence: CASSLTGRPDTEAFF. CDR3 DNA: TGTGCCAGCAGTTTAACCGGTCGTCCGGACACTGAAGCTTTCTTT.

This chain connects TRBV7-2 to TRBJ1-3; no clear D gene. CDR1 and CDR2 (germline): SGHTA, FQGNSA. V lost 1 base and J lost 0, with 7 bases in between. CDR3 length: 15 residues. CDR3: CASSLGPSSGNTIYF. The CDR3 DNA sequence: TGTGCCAGCAGCTTAGGTCCGAGCTCTGGAAACACCATATATTTT.

The chain couples TRBV7-9 to TRBJ2-5; maybe TRBD2 (5 bases). The CDR3 totals 15 residues. Germline V gives CDR1 SEHNR, CDR2 FQNEAQ (reference sequence). V was cut by 1 base and J by 7 bases, with 16 bases left in between. The CDR3: CASSLGGWNGLTQYF. The CDR3 nucleotides are TGTGCCAGCAGCTTAGGAGGGTGGAACGGATTGACCCAGTACTTC.

The chain combines TRBV28 with TRBJ2-3; 7 bases line up with TRBD2. The CDR3 extends over 17 amino acids. Trimming cost V 5 bases and J 2 bases; bases outside gene matches: 13. Germline CDR1 is MDHEN and CDR2 is SYDVKM. The CDR3 DNA reads TGTGCCAGCAGTAAAATAGCGGGCTCCCTTTACACAGATACGCAGTATTTT. Its translation is CASSKIAGSLYTDTQYF.

V and J are TRBV7-8 and TRBJ2-3; D is possibly TRBD2 (6 bases). This CDR3 has 16 residues. In germline, CDR1 is SGHVS, CDR2 FQNEAQ. V was cut by 1 base and J by 1 base, with 12 bases left in between. The CDR3 nucleotides read TGTGCCAGCAGCTTAGGGGGGGACCTCCGCACAGATACGCAGTATTTT. Translated: CASSLGGDLRTDTQYF.

V and J are TRBV20-1 and TRBJ1-6, with unresolved D. This CDR3 is built from 11 residues. V was trimmed by 3 bases and J by 7 bases, leaving 4 bases between them. CDR1 and CDR2 from the germline V gene are DFQATT and SNEGSKA (reference sequence). Written as DNA, the CDR3 is TGCAGTGCTAGTCAGAATTCACCCCTCCACTTT. Its translation is CSASQNSPLHF.